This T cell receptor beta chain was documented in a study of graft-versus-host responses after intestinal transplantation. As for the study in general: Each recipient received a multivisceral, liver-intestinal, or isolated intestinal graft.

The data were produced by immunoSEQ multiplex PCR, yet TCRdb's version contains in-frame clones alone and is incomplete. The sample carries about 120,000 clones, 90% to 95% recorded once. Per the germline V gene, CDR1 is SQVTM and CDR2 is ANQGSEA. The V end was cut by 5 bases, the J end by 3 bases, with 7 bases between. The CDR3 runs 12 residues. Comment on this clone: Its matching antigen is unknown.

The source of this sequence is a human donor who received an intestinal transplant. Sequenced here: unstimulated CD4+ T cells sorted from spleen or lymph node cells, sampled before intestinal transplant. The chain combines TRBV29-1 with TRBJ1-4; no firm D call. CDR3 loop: CSVLEANEKLFF. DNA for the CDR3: TGCAGCGTTCTGGAGGCTAATGAAAAACTGTTTTTT.